The 2 T cell receptor beta chains listed next were all sequenced from one sample in a study of shared clonotypes between healthy human individuals. The protocol was immunoSEQ multiplex PCR, while the TCRdb copy is restricted to in-frame clones and leaves out a portion. The table shows about 2.3 million clones, with 80% to 95% occurring only once. Material: naive CD4+ T cells from PBMCs. Subset reported: CD45RA+ positively selected. The receptors were sampled from a man between 18 and 29 years old in good health. Some clones in this sample may be carry-over from other donors' samples.

The chain combines TRBV30 with TRBJ2-7; D call uncertain. Germline V gives CDR1 GTSNPN, CDR2 SVGIG (reference sequence). The CDR3 spans 11 residues. The V end was cut by 2 bases, the J end by 6 bases, with 8 bases between. The CDR3 nucleotides read TGTGCCTGGAGTACATGGTCCGAGCAGTACTTC. Translated: CAWSTWSEQYF.

The CDR3 sequence: CSVDVTGKNTEAFF. The CDR3 DNA reads TGCAGCGTTGATGTGACAGGGAAGAACACTGAAGCTTTCTTT. The chain combines TRBV29-1 with TRBJ1-1, with 7 bases aligning to TRBD1. The V and J ends lost 3 bases and 1 base, in that order; junction bases with no gene match: 5. CDR1 and CDR2 from the germline V gene are SQVTM and ANQGSEA. CDR3 length equals 14 residues. The variable domain in full, with the rest retrieved from reference TRBV29-1 and TRBJ1-1, is SAVISQKPSRDICQRGTSLTIQCQVDSQVTMMFWYRQQPGQSLTLIATANQGSEATYESGFVIDKFPISRPNLTFSTLTVSNMSPEDSSIYLCSVDVTGKNTEAFFGQGTRLTVV.